This T cell receptor (beta chain) is drawn from a study of technical replicates of blood from a handful of donors. CDR1 and CDR2 (germline): MNHNS, SASEGT. Trimming removed 1 base at V and 10 bases at J, with 10 bases between. This CDR3 spans 12 amino acids. Repertoires were generated with immunoSEQ multiplex PCR, while TCRdb's copy carries only in-frame clones and drops some. Among around 69,000 clones listed, approximately 86% were seen once. The TCR originated in a human donor in good health. Some clones in this sample may be carry-over from other donors' samples. Sequencing was done on a sample of PBMCs. The gene calls are TRBV6-1 and TRBJ1-1; perhaps TRBD1 as D (5 bases). This CDR3 is CASSEVGLGAFF. CDR3 sequence (DNA): TGTGCCAGCAGTGAAGTGGGGCTTGGAGCTTTCTTT.